Below, one T cell receptor (beta chain) is given with its context. The entry originates in a study of T cell repertoires in cytomegalovirus infection. TCRdb ran MiXCR on the reads and lists one entry per CDR3 protein. The sample holds 250,000 or so distinct CDR3 sequences; over 15% are singletons and the top ten take about 45%. This TCR derives from a human donor in good health (CMV status not recorded). Some clones in this sample may be carry-over from other donors' samples. Sequencing input: CD8+ T cells from PBMCs.

DNA for the CDR3: TGCAGTGCTAGTCCCCTCGGTGGGGGTAACTACTACGAGCAGTACTTC. Its protein product is CSASPLGGGNYYEQYF. The V gene is TRBV20-1, the J gene TRBJ2-7; D may be TRBD1 or TRBD2 (5 bases each). The germline V gene has CDR1 DFQATT and CDR2 SNEGSKA (reference sequence). V was clipped by 3 bases and J by 3 bases, with 21 bases between them. The CDR3 sequence is 16 residues long.